This TCR beta chain was profiled in a study of blood T cell repertoires in COVID-19. Whole-study context: Sites across the United States, Italy and Spain contributed samples from acute and convalescent COVID-19. The cDNA or gDNA used as material had been derived from T cells, B-cell-depleted T cells, or PBMCs.

Seattle-derived patients entered the study during active infection and were followed longitudinally. The CDR3 loop spans 13 amino acids. CDR1 is MNHEY and CDR2 is SMNVEV in the germline V gene (reference sequence). The J segment lost 10 bases and the V segment lost 2 bases, leaving 6 bases of the junction unmatched. Profiling relied on immunoSEQ multiplex PCR, and the TCRdb table lists in-frame clones only, not all of them. Here the sample spans some 450,000 clones, roughly 89% being singletons. Material: peripheral blood. This chain joins TRBV27 and TRBJ2-3, with 7 bases matching TRBD2. The clonotype was recovered from a man aged 18 to 29 with COVID-19, enrolled during active disease. CDR3 residues: CASSLLGGGAQYF. The CDR3 nucleotides read TGTGCCAGCAGTTTACTCGGCGGGGGTGCGCAGTATTTT.